Sequencing of this TCR beta chain was carried out in a study of CD8 T cells in ankylosing spondylitis. The authors made TCR beta libraries by quantitative 5'-RACE with molecular barcodes. TCRdb reanalysed the 5' RACE reads using MiXCR and keeps one entry per CDR3 protein. Altogether under 550,000 distinct CDR3 sequences are present, roughly 26% being singletons, with the ten largest covering under 0.9%. General observations from the study: Prior work had noted some motif variants in reactive arthritis blood and synovial fluid. For ankylosing spondylitis blood, a TCR beta motif of seven to nine highly homologous variants appeared characteristic.

Comments on this clonotype: Its antigen is unidentified.

The sequencing sample was made of blood, either unsorted or a sorted T cell fraction (not recorded which). The receptor was isolated from a male donor with ankylosing spondylitis.

CDR3 protein: CASSWGPQKYGYTF. As DNA, the CDR3 is TGTGCCAGCAGTTGGGGACCGCAGAAATATGGCTACACCTTC. The chain is built from TRBV6-5 and TRBJ1-2, with D perhaps TRBD1 (5 bases). The V end was cut by 4 bases, the J end by 5 bases, with 14 bases between. This CDR3 has 14 amino acids. Germline-derived CDR1 and CDR2 are MNHEY and SVGAGI.